This T cell receptor (beta chain) was documented in a study of blood T cell repertoires in COVID-19. Study background: COVID-19 samples collected from the United States, Italy and Spain covered acute and convalescent phases. PBMCs, B-cell-depleted T cells, or T cells provided the cDNA or gDNA that made up the material.

With V trimmed by 6 bases and J by 5 bases, 10 bases remained unmatched. Germline V gene sequence: CDR1 LNHDA, CDR2 SQIVND (reference sequence). This CDR3 region has 16 residues. Per the study methods: Amplifying reference gene primers gave estimates of nucleated cell counts. Using immunoSEQ multiplex PCR, the repertoire was profiled, and TCRdb retains in-frame clones only, with some absent. V, J and clone size derive from that table, while D and trimming were established from the DNA sequence. This sample has around 100,000 clones; approximately 88% occur once, and the top ten carry about 3.5%. This clone came up once.

This TCR was recovered from a woman in her sixties or seventies with acute or convalescent COVID-19. Sample: peripheral blood. The chain links TRBV19 to TRBJ2-5; 12 nucleotides line up with TRBD2. The CDR3 reads CASRGLAGLRGETQYF. The CDR3 bases are TGTGCCAGTAGGGGACTAGCGGGTCTACGGGGGGAGACCCAGTACTTC.